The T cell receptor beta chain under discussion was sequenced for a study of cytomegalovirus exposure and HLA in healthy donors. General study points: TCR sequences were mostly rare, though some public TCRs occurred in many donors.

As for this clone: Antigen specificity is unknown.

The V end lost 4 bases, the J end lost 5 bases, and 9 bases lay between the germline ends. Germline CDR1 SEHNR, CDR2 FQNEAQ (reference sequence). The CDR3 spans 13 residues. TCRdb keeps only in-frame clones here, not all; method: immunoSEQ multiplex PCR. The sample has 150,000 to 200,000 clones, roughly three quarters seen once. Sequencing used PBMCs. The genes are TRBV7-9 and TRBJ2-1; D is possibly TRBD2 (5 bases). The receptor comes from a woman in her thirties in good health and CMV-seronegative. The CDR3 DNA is TGTGCCAGCAGCTCCGGACTTCACAATGAGCAGTTCTTC. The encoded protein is CASSSGLHNEQFF.